This T cell receptor (beta chain) was sequenced in a study of blood T cell repertoires in COVID-19. In the study overall: The study drew acute and convalescent COVID-19 samples from the United States, Italy and Spain.

The repertoire was sequenced with immunoSEQ multiplex PCR; TCRdb's copy has only in-frame clones and lacks some. The repertoire holds over 75,000 clones, with 80% to 95% as singletons. From germline, CDR1 is SGHRS and CDR2 YFSETQ. V lost 0 bases, J lost 4 bases, and 8 bases lay in between. The CDR3 is made up of 14 amino acids. The sample consisted of peripheral blood. This TCR was recovered from a human donor with active COVID-19. The donor label of this sample is uncertain. This rearrangement joins TRBV5-1 to TRBJ1-3, with no clear D. The CDR3 sequence: CASSLDIVGNTIYF. In DNA, the CDR3 is TGCGCCAGCAGCTTGGACATCGTCGGAAACACCATATATTTT.